The 2 T cell receptor beta chains below were found in one sample sequenced in a study of cytomegalovirus exposure and HLA in healthy donors. Both 60 Vbeta primers and 13 Jbeta primers went into the PCR. Profiling relied on immunoSEQ multiplex PCR, and the TCRdb table lists in-frame clones only, not all of them. The table records hundreds of thousands of clones, 82% of them present only once. The material sequenced was PBMCs. These receptors all stem from a man aged 40-49 years in good health and CMV-seropositive.

The chain uses TRBV30 and TRBJ2-7; 7 bases match TRBD1. Germline V gene sequence: CDR1 GTSNPN, CDR2 SVGIG (reference sequence). This CDR3 region has 12 residues. Trimming removed 4 bases from V and 3 bases from J; junction bases left unmatched: 3. For the CDR3, the DNA is TGTGCCTGGATGGCAGGGGGCTACGAGCAGTACTTC. Translating it yields CAWMAGGYEQYF.

The chain is built from TRBV6-9 and TRBJ1-1; D remains unclear. In germline, CDR1 is MNHGY, CDR2 SVAAGI. Between the trimmed V and J ends, which lost 1 base and 1 base, there was a span of 10 bases. The CDR3 totals 15 residues. CDR3: CASSYCGHSNTEAFF. In nucleotides, the CDR3 is TGTGCCAGCAGTTATTGCGGCCACTCGAACACTGAAGCTTTCTTT.